This T cell receptor (beta chain) stems from a study of blood T cells in healthy people across ages. Sample-barcoded 5' priming and a J-beta primer mix drove a second PCR of 7 to 11 cycles. A single record per CDR3 protein comes from TCRdb applying MiXCR to the 5' RACE reads. The sample has about a million distinct CDR3 sequences, around two fifths seen once; the top ten hold around 12%. Sequenced material: blood. The sequence was obtained from a man between 18 and 35 years old in good health.

CDR3 in amino acids: CASSLFGDRGSGHYGYTF. Written as DNA, the CDR3 is TGTGCCAGCAGCTTGTTTGGGGACAGGGGCTCGGGACACTATGGCTACACCTTC. V usage is TRBV5-6 and J usage is TRBJ1-2; TRBD1 agrees at 10 bases. CDR3 size: 18 residues. Germline V gene lookup returns CDR1 SGHDT and CDR2 YYEEEE. The J segment lost 3 bases and the V segment lost 1 base, leaving 12 bases of the junction unmatched.